The 11 T cell receptor beta chains in this list originate from one sample, sequenced in a study of radiotherapy plus CTLA-4 blockade in lung cancer. TCRdb's copy holds only in-frame clones and misses some; the assay was immunoSEQ multiplex PCR. The sample consists of around 100,000 clones, about four fifths of them appearing once. Sequences were derived from peripheral blood, sampled from a patient treated with radiotherapy plus ipilimumab. These receptors came from a human donor with non-small cell lung cancer who had a partial response to radiotherapy plus ipilimumab. Some clones in this sample may be carry-over from other donors' samples.

The chain joins TRBV29-1 to TRBJ2-1; tentative D call: TRBD1 (5 bases). Germline V gene data show CDR1 as SQVTM and CDR2 as ANQGSEA. The V gene lost 4 bases and the J gene lost 4 bases, with 14 bases spanning the gap. The CDR3 spans 14 residues. The CDR3 region is CSVVGQGRYNEQFF. The CDR3, as DNA: TGCAGCGTTGTTGGTCAGGGTCGGTACAATGAGCAGTTCTTC.

This clone was counted between two and nine times. V gene TRBV19 combines with J gene TRBJ2-6; D remains ambiguous. The germline gives CDR1 LNHDA, CDR2 SQIVND (reference sequence). The CDR3 totals 17 residues. V was shortened by 5 bases and J by 0 bases, with 14 bases between the two germline ends. CDR3 amino acids: CASSSRGLNSGANVLTF. The CDR3 DNA follows: TGTGCCAGTAGTTCCCGAGGCCTTAACTCTGGGGCCAACGTCCTGACTTTC.

In its sample, this clone was seen a few times. The chain links TRBV25-1 to TRBJ2-1; 9 positions agree with TRBD1. V dropped 9 bases and J dropped 6; count of bases not matched to a gene: 9. Germline V gene lookup returns CDR1 MGHDK and CDR2 SYGVNS. The CDR3 contains 14 residues. The CDR3 spells CARQPGTGCNEQFF. CDR3 bases: TGTGCCAGGCAACCCGGGACAGGGTGCAATGAGCAGTTCTTC.

This rearrangement joins TRBV28 to TRBJ2-3; TRBD2 matches at 16 bases. Germline loops: CDR1 MDHEN, CDR2 SYDVKM. The CDR3 covers 15 residues. Trimming cost V 3 bases and J 13 bases; bases outside gene matches: 7. The chain's CDR3 is CASSFLTGLAGGEYF. The CDR3 nucleotides are TGTGCCAGCAGTTTTCTAACGGGACTAGCGGGGGGGGAGTATTTT.

V is TRBV6-1 and J is TRBJ2-5; 10 bases fit TRBD1. The V gene end was trimmed by 7 bases and the J gene end by 5 bases; junction bases not matched to a gene: 4. Germline V gene data show CDR1 as MNHNS and CDR2 as SASEGT. The CDR3 contains 13 residues. The CDR3 bases are TGTGCCAGCAAGGACAGGGGGTTGGAGACCCAGTACTTC. It is translated as CASKDRGLETQYF.

The chain employs TRBV20-1 and TRBJ2-7, with TRBD1 as a possible D gene (5 bases). The CDR3 is 11 residues long. Trimming took off 5 bases at V and 7 bases at J, with 12 bases between the two ends. Germline CDR1 DFQATT, CDR2 SNEGSKA (reference sequence). Written as DNA, the CDR3 is TGCAGTGCTCTCAGGGTATCTGAGCAGTACTTC. Amino acids: CSALRVSEQYF.

The rearrangement joins TRBV9 to TRBJ2-2; D might be TRBD1 (6 bases). This CDR3 spans 16 amino acids. From germline, CDR1 is SGDLS and CDR2 YYNGEE. Trimming removed 0 bases from V and 4 bases from J, with 13 bases in between. The CDR3 reads CASSVEVGAGTGELFF. The CDR3 DNA follows: TGTGCCAGCAGCGTAGAGGTGGGGGCGGGCACCGGGGAGCTGTTTTTT.

This rearrangement joins TRBV29-1 to TRBJ2-2; 7 bases are shared with TRBD2. Trimming at V came to 4 bases and at J to 6 bases, leaving 5 bases not matched to a gene. CDR1 is SQVTM, CDR2 ANQGSEA, per germline. This CDR3 is built from 13 residues. The CDR3 here is CSVATAGAGELFF. Here the CDR3 DNA reads TGCAGCGTTGCAACGGCGGGGGCCGGGGAGCTGTTTTTT.

The rearrangement uses TRBV7-6 and TRBJ2-7; the D gene is possibly TRBD2 (7 bases). With 5 bases removed from V and 0 bases from J, the gap between germline ends came to 17 bases. The CDR3 has 16 residues. The germline CDR1 and CDR2 sequences are SGHVS and FNYEAQ. The chain's CDR3 is CASSRTGGGSSYEQYF. The CDR3 DNA reads as TGTGCCAGCAGCCGGACGGGGGGCGGGAGCTCCTACGAGCAGTACTTC.

This clone came up a few times. CDR3: CASSVQGTHQPQHF. CDR3 bases: TGTGCCAGCAGTGTGCAGGGAACTCATCAGCCCCAGCATTTT. This chain connects TRBV28 to TRBJ1-5; TRBD1 is a possible D gene (5 bases). The CDR3 is 14 amino acids. Per the germline V gene, CDR1 is MDHEN and CDR2 is SYDVKM. The V and J ends lost 5 bases and 5 bases respectively, with 13 bases between them.

The chain links TRBV28 to TRBJ2-5; 11 positions match TRBD2. From germline, CDR1 is MDHEN and CDR2 SYDVKM. This CDR3 contains 16 residues. After removal of 5 bases from V and 6 bases from J, the junction contained 11 bases not matched to a gene. This CDR3 is CASSEASGGRLKTQYF. For the CDR3, the DNA is TGTGCCAGCAGTGAGGCTAGCGGGGGGAGGTTGAAGACCCAGTACTTC.